A selection of T cell receptor beta chains follows, all from one sample in a study of T cells in Graves' hyperthyroidism and ophthalmopathy. A single record per CDR3 protein comes from TCRdb applying MiXCR to the multiplex PCR reads. The sample yields 490,000 or so distinct CDR3 sequences, 46% seen once. The specimen sequenced was peripheral blood or thyroid tissue (not recorded which). All receptors derive from an adult woman with Graves' disease, either hyperthyroidism or ophthalmopathy (not recorded which). The CDR3 runs from the conserved cysteine through the conserved F or W. Fields, in order: V gene, D gene, clone size, CDR3 protein. The D gene is left open where the match is weak. For some rows the clone size is stated as once, few or many, or as a class when expanded; others skip it.

TRBV6-2/TRBV6-3 | NA | NA | CASTRELFF
TRBV14 | TRBD2 | NA | CASSRIAGPPYEQYF
TRBV24-1 | NA | NA | CATSDGGLETQYF
TRBV19 | TRBD2 | many | CASSLGLAGGPEQYF
TRBV7-9 | TRBD1 | NA | CASSGDRGNQPQHF
TRBV6-1 | NA | once | CASKGGRNQPQHF
TRBV7-9 | NA | NA | CASSKSQDTEAFF
TRBV9 | NA | many | CASSIQGNTEAFF
TRBV12-3/TRBV12-4 | TRBD2 | many | CASRLAVQETQYF
TRBV20-1 | TRBD1 | many | CSASGTGTSSNNSPLHF
TRBV19 | NA | NA | CASSYRAENNQPQHF
TRBV29-1 | TRBD1 | NA | CSVGTGGLSGEKLLF
TRBV30 | NA | NA | CAWRSAGNTGELFF
TRBV12-3/TRBV12-4 | TRBD1 | many | CASSVQGVKTQYF
TRBV19 | NA | NA | CASTQGPPRAQPQHF
TRBV7-8 | NA | NA | CASSLARHPTDTQYF
TRBV20-1 | NA | many | CSARSSAGSGYTF